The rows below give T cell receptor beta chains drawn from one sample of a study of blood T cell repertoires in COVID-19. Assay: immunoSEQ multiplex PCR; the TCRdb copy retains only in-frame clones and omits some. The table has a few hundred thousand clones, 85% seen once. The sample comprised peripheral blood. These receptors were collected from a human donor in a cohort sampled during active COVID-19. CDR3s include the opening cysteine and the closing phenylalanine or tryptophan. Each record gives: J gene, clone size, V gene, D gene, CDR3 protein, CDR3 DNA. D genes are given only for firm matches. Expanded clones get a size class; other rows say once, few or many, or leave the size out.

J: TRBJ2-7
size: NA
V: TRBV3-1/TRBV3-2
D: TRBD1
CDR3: CASSRGRDRGRGQYF
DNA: TGTGCCAGCAGCCGCGGCCGGGACAGGGGAAGGGGGCAGTACTTC

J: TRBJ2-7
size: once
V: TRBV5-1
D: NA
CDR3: CASSFPGAEDEQYF
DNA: TGCGCCAGCAGCTTCCCAGGGGCAGAAGACGAGCAGTACTTC

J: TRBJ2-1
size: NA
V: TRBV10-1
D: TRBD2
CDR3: CASSESGLAGKRSYNEQFF
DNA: TGCGCCAGCAGTGAGTCGGGGCTAGCGGGGAAACGCTCCTACAATGAGCAGTTCTTC

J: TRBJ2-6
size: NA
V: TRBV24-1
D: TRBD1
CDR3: CATSDSTGGPGANVLTF
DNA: TGTGCCACCAGTGATTCGACAGGGGGCCCTGGGGCCAACGTCCTGACTTTC

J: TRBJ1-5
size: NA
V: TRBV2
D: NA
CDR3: CASSEVDWGHTRGQPQHF
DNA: TGTGCCAGCAGTGAAGTGGATTGGGGACATACCCGGGGTCAGCCCCAGCATTTT

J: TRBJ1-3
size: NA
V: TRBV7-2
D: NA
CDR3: CASSLVVRGRSGNTIYF
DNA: TGTGCCAGCAGCTTAGTCGTCAGGGGCCGCTCTGGAAACACCATATATTTT

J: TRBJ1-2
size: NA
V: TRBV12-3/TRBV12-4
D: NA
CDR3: CASSFVRDYGYTF
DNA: TGTGCCAGCAGTTTTGTCAGGGATTATGGCTACACCTTC

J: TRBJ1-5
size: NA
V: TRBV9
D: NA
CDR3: CASSRGLSNQPQHF
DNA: TGTGCCAGCAGCAGGGGTTTGAGCAATCAGCCCCAGCATTTT

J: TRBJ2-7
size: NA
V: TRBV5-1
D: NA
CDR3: CASSLRTEYAEQYF
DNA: TGCGCCAGCAGCTTGAGGACAGAGTACGCCGAGCAGTACTTC

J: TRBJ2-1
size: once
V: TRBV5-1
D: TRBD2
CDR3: CASSFGGIGNEQFF
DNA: TGCGCCAGCAGCTTCGGGGGGATTGGCAATGAGCAGTTCTTC

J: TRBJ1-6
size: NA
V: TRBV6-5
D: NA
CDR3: CASSYGDGTYNSPLHF
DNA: TGTGCCAGCAGTTACGGTGACGGGACATATAATTCACCCCTCCACTTT

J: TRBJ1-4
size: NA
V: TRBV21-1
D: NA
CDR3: CASTEGGANEKLFF
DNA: TGTGCCAGCACCGAAGGGGGCGCAAATGAAAAACTGTTTTTT

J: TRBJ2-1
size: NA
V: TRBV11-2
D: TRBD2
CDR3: CASSFHLAGGSYNEQFF
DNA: TGTGCCAGCAGCTTTCACCTAGCGGGGGGCTCCTACAATGAGCAGTTCTTC

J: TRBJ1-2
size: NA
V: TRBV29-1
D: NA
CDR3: CSASREDANYGYTF
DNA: TGCAGCGCTTCAAGGGAGGACGCCAACTATGGCTACACCTTC

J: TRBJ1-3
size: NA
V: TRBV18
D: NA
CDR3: CASSQGTGNTIYF
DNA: TGTGCCAGCTCACAGGGGACTGGAAACACCATATATTTT

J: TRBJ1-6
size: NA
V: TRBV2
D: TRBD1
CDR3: CASTMDRGRSPLHF
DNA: TGTGCCAGCACCATGGACAGGGGGCGTTCACCCCTCCACTTT

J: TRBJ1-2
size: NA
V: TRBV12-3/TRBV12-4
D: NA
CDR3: CASTAGGGKGYTF
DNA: TGTGCCAGCACTGCGGGAGGGGGGAAAGGCTACACCTTC

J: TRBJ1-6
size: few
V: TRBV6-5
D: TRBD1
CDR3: CASSPDRAGSPLHF
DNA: TGTGCCAGCAGCCCAGACAGGGCGGGTTCACCCCTCCACTTT

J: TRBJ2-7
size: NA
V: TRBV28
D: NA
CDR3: CASSSLYEQYF
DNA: TGTGCCAGCAGTTCATTGTACGAGCAGTACTTC

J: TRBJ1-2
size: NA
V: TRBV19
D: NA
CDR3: CASSILVSQGTFNYGYTF
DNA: TGTGCCAGTAGTATTCTCGTTTCGCAGGGGACGTTTAACTATGGCTACACCTTC

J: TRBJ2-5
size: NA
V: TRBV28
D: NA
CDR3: CASSQLSGTQYF
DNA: TGTGCCAGCAGTCAGCTCAGCGGGACCCAGTACTTC

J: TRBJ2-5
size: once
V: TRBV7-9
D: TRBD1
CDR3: CASSPDPGQGMQTQYF
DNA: TGTGCCAGCAGCCCTGACCCGGGACAGGGCATGCAGACCCAGTACTTC

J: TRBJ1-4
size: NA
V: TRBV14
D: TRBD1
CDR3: CASSRDRVSEKLFF
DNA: TGTGCCAGCAGCCGGGACAGGGTTAGTGAAAAACTGTTTTTT

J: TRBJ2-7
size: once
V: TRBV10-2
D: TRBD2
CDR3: CASSVSGGIYEQYF
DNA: TGCGCCAGCAGTGTTAGCGGGGGCATCTACGAGCAGTACTTC

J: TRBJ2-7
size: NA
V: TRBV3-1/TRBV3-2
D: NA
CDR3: CASSFGRGGGYEQYF
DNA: TGTGCCAGCAGCTTTGGGAGAGGGGGTGGCTACGAGCAGTACTTC

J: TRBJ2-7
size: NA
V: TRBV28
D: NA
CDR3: CASSTSGKSRSYEQYF
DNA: TGTGCCAGCAGCACCTCGGGGAAGTCTCGGTCCTACGAGCAGTACTTC

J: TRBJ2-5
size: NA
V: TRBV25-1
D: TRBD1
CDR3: CASSDGQGWMETQYF
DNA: TGTGCCAGCAGTGACGGACAGGGCTGGATGGAGACCCAGTACTTC

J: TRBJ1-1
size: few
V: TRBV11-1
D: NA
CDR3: CASSPRRDITEAFF
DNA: TGTGCCAGCAGCCCACGCCGGGACATCACTGAAGCTTTCTTT

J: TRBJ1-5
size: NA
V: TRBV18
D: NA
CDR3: CASSPPNAGVQPQHF
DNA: TGTGCCAGCTCGCCCCCCAACGCGGGTGTTCAGCCCCAGCATTTT

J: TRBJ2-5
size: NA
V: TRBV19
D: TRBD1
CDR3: CASRAGQGQAGETQYF
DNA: TGTGCCAGTAGGGCGGGACAGGGTCAAGCGGGGGAGACCCAGTACTTC

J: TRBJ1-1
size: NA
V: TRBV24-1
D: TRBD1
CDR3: CATSESDRGSPIMNTEAFF
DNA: TGTGCCACCAGTGAATCGGACAGGGGATCTCCAATTATGAACACTGAAGCTTTCTTT

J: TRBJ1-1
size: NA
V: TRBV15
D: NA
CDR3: CATSNPGRLRTEAFF
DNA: TGTGCCACCAGCAACCCAGGGAGGTTGCGAACTGAAGCTTTCTTT

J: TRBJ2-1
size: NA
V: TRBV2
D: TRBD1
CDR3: CASTAGGQVFNEQFF
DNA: TGTGCCAGCACAGCCGGGGGACAGGTCTTCAATGAGCAGTTCTTC

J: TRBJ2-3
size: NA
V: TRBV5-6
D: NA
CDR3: CASSPDWMETDTQYF
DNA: TGTGCCAGCAGCCCGGACTGGATGGAGACAGATACGCAGTATTTT

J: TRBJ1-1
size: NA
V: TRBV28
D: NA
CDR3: CASSLGREAFF
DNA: TGTGCCAGCAGTTTGGGGAGAGAAGCTTTCTTT

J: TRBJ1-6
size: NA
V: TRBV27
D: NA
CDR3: CATRAGSYNSPLHF
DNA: TGTGCCACCAGGGCAGGCTCCTATAATTCACCCCTCCACTTT

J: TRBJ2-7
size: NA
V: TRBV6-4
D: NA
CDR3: CASTLVDANYEQYF
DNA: TGTGCCAGCACTCTCGTAGATGCCAATTACGAGCAGTACTTC

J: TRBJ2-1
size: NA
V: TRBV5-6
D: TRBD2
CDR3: CASSLVGGATYNEQFF
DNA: TGTGCCAGCAGCTTGGTCGGGGGGGCGACCTACAATGAGCAGTTCTTC

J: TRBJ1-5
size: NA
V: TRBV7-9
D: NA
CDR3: CASSLNREGLLHF
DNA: TGTGCCAGCAGCTTAAATAGGGAGGGTCTACTGCATTTT

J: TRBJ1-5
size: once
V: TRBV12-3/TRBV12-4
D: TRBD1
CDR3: CASSSLRGQSQHF
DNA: TGTGCCAGCAGTTCTCTCAGGGGGCAGTCCCAGCATTTT

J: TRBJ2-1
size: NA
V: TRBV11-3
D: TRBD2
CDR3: CASSQSGGARNEQFF
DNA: TGTGCCAGCAGCCAAAGCGGGGGGGCCAGGAATGAGCAGTTCTTC

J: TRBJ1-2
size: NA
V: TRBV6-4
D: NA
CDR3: CASSVEGRSNYGYTF
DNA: TGTGCCAGCAGTGTGGAGGGGAGATCGAACTATGGCTACACCTTC

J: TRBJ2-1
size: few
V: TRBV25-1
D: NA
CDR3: CASSDRTAEQFF
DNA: TGTGCCAGCAGTGATAGAACCGCTGAGCAGTTCTTC

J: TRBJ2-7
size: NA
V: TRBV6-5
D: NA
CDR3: CASTETLTYEQYF
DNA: TGTGCCAGCACCGAGACTTTAACCTACGAGCAGTACTTC